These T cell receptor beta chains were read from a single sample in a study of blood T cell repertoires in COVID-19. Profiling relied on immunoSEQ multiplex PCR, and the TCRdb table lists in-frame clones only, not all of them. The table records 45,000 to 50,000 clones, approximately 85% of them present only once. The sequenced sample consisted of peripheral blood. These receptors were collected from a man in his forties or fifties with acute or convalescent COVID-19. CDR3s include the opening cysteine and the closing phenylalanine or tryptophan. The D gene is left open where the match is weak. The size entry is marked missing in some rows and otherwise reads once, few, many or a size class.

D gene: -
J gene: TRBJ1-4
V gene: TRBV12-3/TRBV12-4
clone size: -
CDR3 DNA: TGTGCCAGCAGTTTGGGGGCGGGAAAACTGTTTTTT
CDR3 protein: CASSLGAGKLFF

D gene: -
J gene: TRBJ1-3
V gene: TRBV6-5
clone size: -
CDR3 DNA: TGTGCCAGCAGTTGGCAGACTTTCTCTGGAAACACCATATATTTT
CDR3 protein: CASSWQTFSGNTIYF

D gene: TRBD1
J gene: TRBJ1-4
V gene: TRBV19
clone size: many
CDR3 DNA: TGTGCCAGTAGTGAGACGACAGGGGGCCGAGAAAAACTGTTTTTT
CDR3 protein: CASSETTGGREKLFF

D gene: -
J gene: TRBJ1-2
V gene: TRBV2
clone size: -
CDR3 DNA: TGTGCCAGCAGTGAATTCGGTGGCTACACCTTC
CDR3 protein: CASSEFGGYTF

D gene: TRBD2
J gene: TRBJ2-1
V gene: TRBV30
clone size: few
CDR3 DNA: TGTGCCTGGAGCGTGGGACTAGTTAAGAATGAGCAGTTCTTC
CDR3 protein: CAWSVGLVKNEQFF

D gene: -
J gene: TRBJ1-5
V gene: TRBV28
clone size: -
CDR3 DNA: TGTGCCAGCAGTTCGAGGGATCAGCCCCAGCATTTT
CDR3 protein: CASSSRDQPQHF

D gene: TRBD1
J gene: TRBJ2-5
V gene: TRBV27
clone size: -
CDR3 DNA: TGTGCCAGCAGTCCCGAAGGGACAGGTCTTCAAGAGACCCAGTACTTC
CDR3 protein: CASSPEGTGLQETQYF

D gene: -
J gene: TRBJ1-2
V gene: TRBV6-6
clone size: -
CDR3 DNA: TGTGCCAGCAGTTACTCGACACTAGGCTATGGCTACACCTTC
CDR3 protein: CASSYSTLGYGYTF

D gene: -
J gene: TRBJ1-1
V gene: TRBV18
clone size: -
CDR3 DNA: TGTGCCAGCTCAAATGGTCTAACTGAAGCTTTCTTT
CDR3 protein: CASSNGLTEAFF

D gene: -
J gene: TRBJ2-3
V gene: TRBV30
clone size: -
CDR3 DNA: TGTGCCTGGAGAAATCGACTCCCAAAGCGGACAGATACGCAGTATTTT
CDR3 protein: CAWRNRLPKRTDTQYF

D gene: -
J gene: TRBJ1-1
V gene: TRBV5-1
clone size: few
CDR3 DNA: TGCGCCAGCAGCTCCGCCTCAGGGTTCACTGAAGCTTTCTTT
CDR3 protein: CASSSASGFTEAFF

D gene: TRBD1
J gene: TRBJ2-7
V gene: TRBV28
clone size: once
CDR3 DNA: TGTGCCAGCAGTTTGGGACAGGGGTTAACCTACGAGCAGTACTTC
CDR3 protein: CASSLGQGLTYEQYF

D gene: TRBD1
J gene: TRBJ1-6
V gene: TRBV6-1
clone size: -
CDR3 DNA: TGTGCCAGCAGCCGGGCAAGACAGGGGAATTCACCCCTCCACTTT
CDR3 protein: CASSRARQGNSPLHF

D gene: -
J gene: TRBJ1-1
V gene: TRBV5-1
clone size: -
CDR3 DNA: TGCGCCAGCAGCTTACATACAAGCACTGAAGCTTTCTTT
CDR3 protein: CASSLHTSTEAFF

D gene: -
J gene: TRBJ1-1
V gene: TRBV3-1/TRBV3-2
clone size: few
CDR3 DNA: TGTGCCAGCAGCCTTATCCAGGGGAACACTGAAGCTTTCTTT
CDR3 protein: CASSLIQGNTEAFF

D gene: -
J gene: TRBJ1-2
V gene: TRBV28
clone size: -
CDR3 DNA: TGTGCCAGCACCCCGGGGAGGGATCGCGGCTACACCTTC
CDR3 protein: CASTPGRDRGYTF

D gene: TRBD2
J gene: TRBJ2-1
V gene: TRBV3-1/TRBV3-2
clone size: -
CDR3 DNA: TGTGCCAGCAGCCTGCCTCTAGCGGGGGACCCTAATGAGCAGTTCTTC
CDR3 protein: CASSLPLAGDPNEQFF

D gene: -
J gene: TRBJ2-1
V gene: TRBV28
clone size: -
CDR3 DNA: TGTGCCAGCAGCCCCACGGGGGTGGCCTACAATGAGCAGTTCTTC
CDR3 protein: CASSPTGVAYNEQFF